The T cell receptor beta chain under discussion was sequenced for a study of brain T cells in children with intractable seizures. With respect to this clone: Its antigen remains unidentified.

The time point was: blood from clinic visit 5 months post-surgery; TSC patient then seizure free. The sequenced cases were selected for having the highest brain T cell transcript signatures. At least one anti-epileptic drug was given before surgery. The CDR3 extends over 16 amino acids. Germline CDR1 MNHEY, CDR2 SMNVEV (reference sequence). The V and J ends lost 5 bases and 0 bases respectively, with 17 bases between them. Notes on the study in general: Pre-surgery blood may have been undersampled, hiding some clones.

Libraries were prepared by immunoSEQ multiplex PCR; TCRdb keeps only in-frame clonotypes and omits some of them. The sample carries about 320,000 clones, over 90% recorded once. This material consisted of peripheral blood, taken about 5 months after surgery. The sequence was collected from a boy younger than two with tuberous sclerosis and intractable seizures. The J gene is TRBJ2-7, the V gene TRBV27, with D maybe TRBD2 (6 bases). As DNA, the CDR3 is TGTGCCAGCAGTCTAAGCCGGAGGGGCGGCTCCTACGAGCAGTACTTC. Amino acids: CASSLSRRGGSYEQYF.